This T cell receptor (beta chain) was obtained from a study of blood T cell repertoires in COVID-19. At the level of the study: The origin of the acute and convalescent COVID-19 samples was the United States, Italy and Spain. PBMCs, B-cell-depleted T cells, or T cells were the source of the cDNA or gDNA that made up the material.

Allocation to cohorts depended on clinical history reported by the participants. Symptom resolution, clearance, or two negative PCRs marked the recovered donors of Cohort 3. The CDR3 loop spans 15 amino acids. The ends were cut back, 3 bases at V and 1 base at J, with 13 bases in the middle. The germline gives CDR1 MNHEY, CDR2 SMNVEV (reference sequence). This clone has only one observation. The method was immunoSEQ multiplex PCR; TCRdb's version includes in-frame clones alone and lacks a portion of them. The repertoire consists of approximately 230,000 clones, with under 90% occurring once and the leading ten covering approximately 1.7%.

The chain is built from TRBV27 and TRBJ2-7; TRBD1 is a possible D gene (5 bases). The sequencing sample was made of PBMCs or T cells enriched from blood (not recorded which). This clonotype was sampled from a man aged 40-49 years who had recovered from COVID-19. CDR3: CASSFNTGRSYEQYF. The CDR3, as DNA: TGTGCCAGCAGTTTTAATACAGGACGTTCCTACGAGCAGTACTTC.